This TCR beta chain was identified in a study of shared clonotypes between healthy human individuals. For the study at large: For every donor, three CD4 naive, three CD4 memory, two CD8 naive and one CD8 memory plates were used. General study results and limits: Across a handful of donors, naive CD4 shared 5% to 6%, naive CD8 around 3.8%, memory CD4 roughly 2.3%, memory CD8 0.35% to 0.5%.

The method was immunoSEQ multiplex PCR; TCRdb's version includes in-frame clones alone and lacks a portion of them. The data hold roughly 1.5 million clones, with approximately 98% observed a single time. The V gene lost 4 bases and the J gene lost 4 bases, with 17 bases spanning the gap. CDR1 and CDR2 (germline): SGHRS, YFSETQ. This CDR3 comprises 15 residues. As for this clone: What it recognizes is unknown.

The V and J genes are TRBV5-1 and TRBJ1-2, with D uncertain. Input material: naive CD4+ T cells sorted from blood. Subset meaning: CD45RA+ positively selected. This TCR was recovered from a man aged 25 to 40 in good health. The CDR3 spells CASSPDGPGPYGYTF. As DNA, the CDR3 is TGCGCCAGCAGCCCTGATGGGCCAGGTCCCTATGGCTACACCTTC.